This T cell receptor (beta chain) originates from a study of blood T cell repertoires in COVID-19. Turning to the study itself: COVID-19 samples from acute and convalescent phases originated in the United States, Italy and Spain.

Original methodology: By means of reference gene primer amplification, nucleated cell counts were estimated. Assay: immunoSEQ multiplex PCR; the TCRdb copy retains only in-frame clones and omits some. From that table come the V and J calls and clone size; the DNA was used to work out D and trimming. The table has 85,000 to 130,000 clones, 71% seen once. The germline CDR1 and CDR2 sequences are SGHAT and FQNNGV. This CDR3 comprises 18 residues. V dropped 5 bases and J dropped 2 bases, with 22 bases sitting between them. This chain joins TRBV11-2 and TRBJ1-3; tentatively, D is TRBD1 (6 bases). The sequencing input was peripheral blood. The receptor's source is a human donor with acute or convalescent COVID-19. The donor label of this sample is uncertain. This CDR3 reads CASSHTYRNRAPGNTIYF. CDR3 nucleotide sequence: TGTGCCAGCAGCCACACTTACCGGAACAGGGCACCTGGAAACACCATATATTTT.